Listed below are T cell receptor beta chains from one sample, sequenced in a study of T cell responses to AZD1222 COVID-19 vaccine. Here immunoSEQ multiplex PCR was the method, and the copy in TCRdb shows in-frame clones only, minus some. The sample records over 100,000 clones, about 90% being singletons. The source material was peripheral blood, sampled on day 0 of AZD1222 vaccination. The source of these receptors is an adult in good health. CDR3s include the opening cysteine and the closing phenylalanine or tryptophan. The order of the fields is D gene, V gene, J gene, clone size, CDR3 DNA, CDR3 protein. D genes are given only for firm matches. A row's size may be missing; if present it is once, few, many or a size class.

d_gene: TRBD2; v_gene: TRBV7-2; j_gene: TRBJ2-5; abundance: -; CDR3nt: TGTGCCAGCAGCTTAGGACTACTAGCGGCCAGCCAAGAGACCCAGTACTTC; CDR3aa: CASSLGLLAASQETQYF
d_gene: TRBD2; v_gene: TRBV7-9; j_gene: TRBJ2-4; abundance: -; CDR3nt: TGTGCCAGCAGCCGTCCTACTAGCGGGGCTGCCAAAAACATTCAGTACTTC; CDR3aa: CASSRPTSGAAKNIQYF
d_gene: TRBD2; v_gene: TRBV15; j_gene: TRBJ2-7; abundance: -; CDR3nt: TGTGCCACCAGCAGAGTCGGGGGGTGGGGCTCCTACGAGCAGTACTTC; CDR3aa: CATSRVGGWGSYEQYF
d_gene: -; v_gene: TRBV28; j_gene: TRBJ1-5; abundance: -; CDR3nt: TGTGCCAGCAGGATTACTAATCAGCCCCAGCATTTT; CDR3aa: CASRITNQPQHF
d_gene: TRBD1; v_gene: TRBV28; j_gene: TRBJ2-1; abundance: -; CDR3nt: TGTGCCAGCAGTTCCTTCGACAGGGGAATGTGGGTGCAGTTCTTC; CDR3aa: CASSSFDRGMWVQFF
d_gene: -; v_gene: TRBV9; j_gene: TRBJ1-4; abundance: -; CDR3nt: TGTGCCAGCAGCGTAGGGGGACATGTCGGCGAAAAACTGTTTTTT; CDR3aa: CASSVGGHVGEKLFF
d_gene: TRBD2; v_gene: TRBV6-5; j_gene: TRBJ2-1; abundance: -; CDR3nt: TGTGCCAGCAGGGGACTAGCAAAAATGAGTGAGCAGTTCTTC; CDR3aa: CASRGLAKMSEQFF
d_gene: -; v_gene: TRBV25-1; j_gene: TRBJ2-7; abundance: -; CDR3nt: TGTGCCAGCAGTGAGGACTACGAGCAGTACTTC; CDR3aa: CASSEDYEQYF
d_gene: -; v_gene: TRBV28; j_gene: TRBJ2-3; abundance: few; CDR3nt: TGTGCCAGCATTACCGGGAACACAGATACGCAGTATTTT; CDR3aa: CASITGNTDTQYF
d_gene: TRBD1; v_gene: TRBV7-9; j_gene: TRBJ1-1; abundance: -; CDR3nt: TGTGCCAGCAGCTTAAGGACAGGGGGCACTGAAGCTTTCTTT; CDR3aa: CASSLRTGGTEAFF